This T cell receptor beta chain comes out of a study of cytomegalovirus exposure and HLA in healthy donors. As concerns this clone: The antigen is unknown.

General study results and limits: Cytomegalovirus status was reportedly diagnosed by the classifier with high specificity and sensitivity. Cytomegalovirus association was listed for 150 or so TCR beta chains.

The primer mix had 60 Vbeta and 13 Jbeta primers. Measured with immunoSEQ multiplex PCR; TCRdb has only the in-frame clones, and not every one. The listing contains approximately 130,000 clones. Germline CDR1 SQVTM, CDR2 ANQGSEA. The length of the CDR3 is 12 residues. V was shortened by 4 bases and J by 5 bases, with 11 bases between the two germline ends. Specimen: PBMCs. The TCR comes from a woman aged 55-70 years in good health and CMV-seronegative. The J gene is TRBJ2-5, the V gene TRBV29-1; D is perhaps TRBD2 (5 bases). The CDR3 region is CSVAPRGETQYF. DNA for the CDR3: TGCAGCGTTGCCCCAAGAGGGGAGACCCAGTACTTC.